The 10 T cell receptor beta chains in this list originate from one sample, sequenced in a study of low-dose radiotherapy and immunotherapy resistance in tumors. Time point reported: before trial treatment. Gene-specific TRAV and TRBV primers were used for first-strand cDNA, covering alpha and beta chains. The TCRs were subjected to amplification over around 19 PCR cycles employing a constant-region primer in conjunction with a V-primer adapter. Each CDR3 protein is one row after TCRdb ran MiXCR on the reads. The table lists tens of thousands of distinct CDR3 sequences, around a third of them singletons. The sequencing used PBMCs, collected before treatment. The receptors here all came from a female donor with ovarian cancer.

This clonotype was seen more than once but under ten times. The V and J genes are TRBV9 and TRBJ2-1; 8 bases agree with TRBD2. CDR1 is SGDLS, CDR2 YYNGEE, per germline. The length of the CDR3 is 16 residues. The V gene end was trimmed by 3 bases and the J gene end by 6 bases; junction bases not matched to a gene: 11. CDR3 in amino acids: CASSDPMAGGPNEQFF. CDR3 nucleotide sequence: TGTGCCAGCAGCGACCCCATGGCGGGGGGCCCCAATGAGCAGTTCTTC.

A remark on this clonotype: A far larger clone is just one base off, so this is likely a read error. The V call is TRBV10-3, the J call TRBJ2-1; D is perhaps TRBD1 (5 bases). The CDR3 is made up of 15 amino acids. The V gene's germline CDR1 is ENHRY and CDR2 SYGVKD. Trimming left V 6 bases short and J 13 bases short, with 25 bases between. CDR3: CAISDRYKDQETQFF. The CDR3 nucleotides read TGTGCCATCAGCGACAGATACAAGGATCAAGAGACCCAGTTCTTC.

With regard to this clonotype: Because the CDR3's place on the DNA is in doubt, the DNA is left out and the CDR3 is given as listed by TCRdb. CDR3 sequence: CASGFCGNRCGELFFF. This sequence joins TRBV12-5 and TRBJ2-2; the table calls TRBD2, which could not be checked here. The V gene's germline CDR1 is LGHNT and CDR2 FRNRAP. The CDR3 is 16 amino acids long, termini counted.

This clonotype was counted a few times. The V gene is TRBV5-4, the J gene TRBJ2-5; D unresolved. Looked up from germline, CDR1 is SGHNT and CDR2 is YYREEE (reference sequence). The CDR3 extends over 14 amino acids. Between the trimmed V and J ends, which lost 0 bases and 7 bases, there was a span of 13 bases. The CDR3: CASSLALRPGTQYF. The CDR3 bases are TGTGCCAGCAGCTTGGCCCTACGGCCCGGGACCCAGTACTTC.

This clonotype was detected ten times or more. The chain combines TRBV7-2 with TRBJ1-3; D perhaps matches TRBD1 (6 bases). CDR3 length equals 15 residues. The germline V and J ends were trimmed by 4 bases and 6 bases, with 16 bases remaining between them. Germline CDR1 reads SGHTA; CDR2 reads FQGNSA. CDR3: CASSSTGIAENTIYF. The CDR3 nucleotides read TGTGCCAGCAGCTCTACAGGGATTGCCGAAAACACCATATATTTT.

In this sample, this clonotype turned up many times. The V gene is TRBV30, the J gene TRBJ1-1; 10 nucleotides align to TRBD1. V shed 0 bases, J shed 4 bases, and the junction held 2 bases outside the gene matches. This CDR3 has 14 residues. Germline V gene lookup returns CDR1 GTSNPN and CDR2 SVGIG (reference sequence). The CDR3 region has the DNA TGTGCCTGGAGTGTGGGACAGGGGTTCACTGAAGCTTTCTTT. It is translated as CAWSVGQGFTEAFF.

This clonotype was observed a handful of times. The chain recombines TRBV24-1 with TRBJ2-1, with 8 bases identical to TRBD2. Germline V gene sequence: CDR1 KGHDR, CDR2 SFDVKD. J was trimmed by 6 bases and V by 4 bases; bases with no gene match: 10. This CDR3 is 16 amino acids long. CDR3 nucleotides: TGTGCCACCAGTGACCGTGGGACTAGTCGTTTCAATGAGCAGTTCTTC. Its translation: CATSDRGTSRFNEQFF.

About this clonotype: A read error is the likely source, as a far larger clone sits one nucleotide away. The rearrangement joins TRBV6-2 or TRBV6-3 to TRBJ2-3; D not certain. CDR1 and CDR2 from the germline V gene are MNHEY and SVGEGT. V was clipped by 5 bases and J by 4 bases, with 13 bases between them. This CDR3 contains 14 residues. The CDR3 loop is CASSQGGRADTQYF. DNA for the CDR3: TGTGCCAGCAGTCAAGGCGGTCGGGCAGATACGCAGTATTTT.

This clonotype has a count of ten or more. The V and J genes are TRBV12-3 or TRBV12-4 and TRBJ2-1; D is ambiguous. The CDR3 length is 15 residues. V gave up 2 bases and J gave up 3 bases, with 11 bases separating them. CDR3 in amino acids: CASSLLGGNYNEQFF. CDR3 DNA: TGTGCCAGCAGTTTACTAGGTGGTAACTACAATGAGCAGTTCTTC.

The chain couples TRBV29-1 to TRBJ2-7; maybe TRBD2 (5 bases). The CDR3 runs to 13 residues. Germline V lookup: CDR1 SQVTM, CDR2 ANQGSEA. The V and J ends lost 4 bases and 6 bases respectively, with 16 bases between them. CDR3 in amino acids: CSVGTPRLGEQYF. As DNA, the CDR3 is TGCAGCGTTGGGACTCCCCGCTTGGGCGAGCAGTACTTC.